These 9 T cell receptor beta chains originate from one sample sequenced in a study of coeliac disease. The assay was immunoSEQ multiplex PCR, and TCRdb's table has in-frame clones only and misses some. This table has about 4,900 clones, roughly 65% appearing once. The sequencing input was lymphocytes from the gut lamina propria. The receptors were gathered from a woman aged 40 to 50.

The chain employs TRBV6-1 and TRBJ2-7, with 10 bases matching TRBD2. V shed 3 bases, J shed 2 bases, and the junction held 10 bases outside the gene matches. This CDR3 region has 17 residues. The germline V gene has CDR1 MNHNS and CDR2 SASEGT. This CDR3 is CASSDYVAGGTPYEQYF. The DNA for the CDR3 is TGTGCCAGCAGTGATTACGTAGCGGGAGGTACCCCCTACGAGCAGTACTTC.

V usage is TRBV9 and J usage is TRBJ2-3; TRBD2 agrees at 7 bases. The V gene's germline CDR1 is SGDLS and CDR2 YYNGEE. This CDR3 region has 15 residues. V gave up 4 bases and J gave up 2 bases; unmatched junction bases: 7. The CDR3, as DNA: TGTGCCAGCAGCTCCACTAGCGAGTACACAGATACGCAGTATTTT. Its protein is CASSSTSEYTDTQYF. The full variable domain, its missing parts supplied by reference TRBV9 and TRBJ2-3, is DSGVTQTPKHLITATGQRVTLRCSPRSGDLSVYWYQQSLDQGLQFLIQYYNGEERAKGNILERFSAQQFPDLHSELNLSSLELGDSALYFCASSSTSEYTDTQYFGPGTRLTVL.

The rearrangement joins TRBV5-1 to TRBJ2-7; the match to TRBD2 covers 8 bases. With V trimmed by 0 bases and J by 3 bases, 8 bases remained unmatched. This CDR3 is built from 16 residues. Germline values: CDR1 SGHRS, CDR2 YFSETQ. The CDR3 DNA reads as TGCGCCAGCAGCTTGGCGGGGGGGTATGAGGTCTACGAGCAGTACTTC. This gives the protein CASSLAGGYEVYEQYF.

The chain uses TRBV30 and TRBJ2-1; D is unclear. CDR1 and CDR2 (germline): GTSNPN, SVGIG (reference sequence). Between the trimmed V and J ends, which lost 8 bases and 0 bases, there was a span of 14 bases. The CDR3 extends over 14 amino acids. CDR3 protein: CARKQLFSYNEQFF. CDR3 nucleotides: TGTGCCCGCAAACAGCTTTTCTCCTACAATGAGCAGTTCTTC.

The gene calls are TRBV4-1 and TRBJ1-2; TRBD1 is a possible D gene (6 bases). Between the trimmed V and J ends, which lost 4 bases and 4 bases, there was a span of 19 bases. The CDR3 contains 16 residues. CDR1 and CDR2 from the germline V gene are MGHRA and YSYEKL. This CDR3 reads CASSPPGGREVYGYTF. In DNA form, the CDR3 reads TGCGCCAGCAGCCCTCCTGGGGGCAGAGAGGTCTATGGCTACACCTTC.

This clone was detected a few times. The chain employs TRBV7-8 and TRBJ1-2; 10 nucleotides match TRBD1. Germline V CDR1 and CDR2: SGHVS, FQNEAQ. V gave up 3 bases and J gave up 7 bases; unmatched junction bases: 5. This CDR3 is 14 amino acids long. The CDR3 coding sequence is TGTGCCAGCAGCTTCTTTTGGACAGGGGGTGGCTACACCTTC. Residues: CASSFFWTGGGYTF.

The chain is built from TRBV19 and TRBJ1-1; TRBD1 is a possible D gene (6 bases). With 4 bases removed from V and 8 bases from J, the gap between germline ends came to 20 bases. CDR1 and CDR2 (germline): LNHDA, SQIVND (reference sequence). The CDR3 runs 15 residues. The CDR3 DNA follows: TGTGCCAGTAGTACACAGGGCCGTAGTAATCAGGAAGCTTTCTTT. Translating gives CASSTQGRSNQEAFF.

The chain carries TRBV7-9 and TRBJ2-7; a weak D match, TRBD1 (5 bases). The CDR3 runs 14 residues. Trimming cost V 2 bases and J 5 bases, with 13 bases left between them. CDR1 SEHNR and CDR2 FQNEAQ come from the germline V gene (reference sequence). The CDR3 DNA reads as TGTGCCAGCAGCTTAAGTAAAGGGGCTAACGAGCAGTACTTC. Translating it yields CASSLSKGANEQYF.

The V call is TRBV10-3, the J call TRBJ1-4; 11 bases align to TRBD1. This CDR3 has 15 amino acids. From germline, CDR1 is ENHRY and CDR2 SYGVKD. V lost 0 bases and J lost 8; bases outside the gene matches: 2. The CDR3 DNA reads as TGTGCCATCAGTGAGTCCGGACAGGGGGCCGAAAAACTGTTTTTT. It translates to CAISESGQGAEKLFF.